This TCR beta chain was captured in a study of PD-L1 blockade in urothelial cancer. Overall study: Patients took up atezolizumab at some point between 2014 and 2015 at 1,200 mg intravenously every 3 weeks. About 90% of the 29 patients were males with bladder-origin urothelial cancer. Findings and limits, study-wide: At 3 weeks on treatment, tumor-associated clones expanded more with durable benefit.

Germline CDR1 and CDR2: SGHDT and YYEEEE. The CDR3 has 16 residues. Trimming took 0 bases from V and 7 from J; bases not matched to a gene: 5. Time point meaning: peripheral blood 6 weeks after treatment start. Data came from immunoSEQ multiplex PCR; TCRdb stores just in-frame clones and leaves some out. This sample has about 130,000 clones, with more than 70% found just once. This clone was detected once. Its antigen remains unidentified. This receptor was taken from a man aged 45-65 years with urothelial cancer. The V gene is TRBV5-6, the J gene TRBJ2-1; 12 bases match TRBD1. The sample in question was PBMCs, obtained around atezolizumab (anti-PD-L1) treatment. The CDR3 reads CASSLESGQGANEQFF. DNA of the CDR3: TGTGCCAGCAGCTTGGAATCGGGACAGGGGGCGAATGAGCAGTTCTTC.